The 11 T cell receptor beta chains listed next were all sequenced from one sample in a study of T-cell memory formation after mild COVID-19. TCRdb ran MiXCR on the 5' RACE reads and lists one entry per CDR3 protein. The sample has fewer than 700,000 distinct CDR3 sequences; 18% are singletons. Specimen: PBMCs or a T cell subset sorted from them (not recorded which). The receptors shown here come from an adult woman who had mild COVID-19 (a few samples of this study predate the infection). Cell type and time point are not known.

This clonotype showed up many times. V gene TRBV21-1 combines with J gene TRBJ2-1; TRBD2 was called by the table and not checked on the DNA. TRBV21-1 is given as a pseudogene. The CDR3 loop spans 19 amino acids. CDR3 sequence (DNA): TGTGCCAGCAGCAGAACCCCAGGACTAGCGGGGGGTGTACCTAATGAGCAGTTCTTC. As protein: CASSRTPGLAGGVPNEQFF.

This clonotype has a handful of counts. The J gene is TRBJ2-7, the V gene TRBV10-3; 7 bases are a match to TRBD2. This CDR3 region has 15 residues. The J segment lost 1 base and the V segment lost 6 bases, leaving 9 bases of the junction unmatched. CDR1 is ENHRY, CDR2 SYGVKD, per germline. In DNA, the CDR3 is TGTGCCATCAGACCGACGGGGGGTCCTTCCTACGAGCAGTACTTC. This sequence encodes CAIRPTGGPSYEQYF.

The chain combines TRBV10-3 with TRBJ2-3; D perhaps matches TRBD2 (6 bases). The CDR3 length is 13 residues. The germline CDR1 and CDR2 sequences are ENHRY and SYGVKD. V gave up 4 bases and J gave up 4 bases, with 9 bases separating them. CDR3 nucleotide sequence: TGTGCCATCAGTGCTCGGGAGCCAGATACGCAGTATTTT. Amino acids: CAISAREPDTQYF.

For the CDR3, the DNA is TGTGCCAGTAGTATGCGATCGAGCGGGCCGACCTACGAGCAGTACTTC. This sequence encodes CASSMRSSGPTYEQYF. This chain uses TRBV19 with TRBJ2-7; D perhaps matches TRBD2 (6 bases). This CDR3 has 16 amino acids. V dropped 3 bases and J dropped 2 bases, with 17 bases sitting between them. Germline V gene sequence: CDR1 LNHDA, CDR2 SQIVND (reference sequence).

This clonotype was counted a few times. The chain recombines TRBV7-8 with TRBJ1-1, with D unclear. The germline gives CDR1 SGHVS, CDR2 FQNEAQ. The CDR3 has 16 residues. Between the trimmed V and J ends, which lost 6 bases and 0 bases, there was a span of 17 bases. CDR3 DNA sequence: TGTGCCAGCAGTCCTCTAGTAGGGCTGATGAACACTGAAGCTTTCTTT. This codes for CASSPLVGLMNTEAFF.

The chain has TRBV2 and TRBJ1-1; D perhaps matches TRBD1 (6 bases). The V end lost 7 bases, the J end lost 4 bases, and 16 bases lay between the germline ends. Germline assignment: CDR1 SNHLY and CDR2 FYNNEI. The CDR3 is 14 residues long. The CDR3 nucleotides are TGTGCCAGCACCGGAAAGGGGGTGGGCACTGAAGCTTTCTTT. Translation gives CASTGKGVGTEAFF.

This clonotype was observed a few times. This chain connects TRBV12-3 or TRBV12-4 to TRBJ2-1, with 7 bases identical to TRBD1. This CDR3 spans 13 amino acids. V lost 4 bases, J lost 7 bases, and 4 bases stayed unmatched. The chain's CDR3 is CASSSDRNNEQFF. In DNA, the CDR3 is TGTGCCAGCAGTTCGGACAGGAATAATGAGCAGTTCTTC.

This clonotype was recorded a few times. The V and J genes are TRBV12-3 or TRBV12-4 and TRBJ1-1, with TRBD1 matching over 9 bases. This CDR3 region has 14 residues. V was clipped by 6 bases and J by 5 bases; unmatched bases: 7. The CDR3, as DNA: TGTGCCAGCAGCCCGGGACAGGGAGTAACTGAAGCTTTCTTT. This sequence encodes CASSPGQGVTEAFF.

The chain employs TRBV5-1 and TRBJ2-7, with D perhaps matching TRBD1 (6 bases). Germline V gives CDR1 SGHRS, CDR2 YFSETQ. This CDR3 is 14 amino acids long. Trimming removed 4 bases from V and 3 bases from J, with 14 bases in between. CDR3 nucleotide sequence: TGCGCCAGCAGCCGCGAACGACAGGACTACGAGCAGTACTTC. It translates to CASSRERQDYEQYF.

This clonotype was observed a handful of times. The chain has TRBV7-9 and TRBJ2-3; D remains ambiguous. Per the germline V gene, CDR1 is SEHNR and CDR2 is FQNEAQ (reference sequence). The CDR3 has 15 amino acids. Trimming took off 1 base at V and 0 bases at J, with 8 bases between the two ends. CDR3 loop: CASSLGTESTDTQYF. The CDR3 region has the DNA TGTGCCAGCAGCTTAGGCACAGAGAGCACAGATACGCAGTATTTT. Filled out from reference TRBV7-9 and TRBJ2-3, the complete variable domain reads DTGVSQNPRHKITKRGQNVTFRCDPISEHNRLYWYRQTLGQGPEFLTYFQNEAQLEKSRLLSDRFSAERPKGSFSTLEIQRTEQGDSAMYLCASSLGTESTDTQYFGPGTRLTVL.

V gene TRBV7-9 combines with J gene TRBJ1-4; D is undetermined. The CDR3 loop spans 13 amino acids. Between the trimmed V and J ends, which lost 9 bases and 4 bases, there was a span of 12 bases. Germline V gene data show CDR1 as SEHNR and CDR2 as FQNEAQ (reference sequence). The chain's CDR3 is CASTDGINEKLFF. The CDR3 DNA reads TGTGCCAGTACGGACGGAATTAATGAAAAACTGTTTTTT.